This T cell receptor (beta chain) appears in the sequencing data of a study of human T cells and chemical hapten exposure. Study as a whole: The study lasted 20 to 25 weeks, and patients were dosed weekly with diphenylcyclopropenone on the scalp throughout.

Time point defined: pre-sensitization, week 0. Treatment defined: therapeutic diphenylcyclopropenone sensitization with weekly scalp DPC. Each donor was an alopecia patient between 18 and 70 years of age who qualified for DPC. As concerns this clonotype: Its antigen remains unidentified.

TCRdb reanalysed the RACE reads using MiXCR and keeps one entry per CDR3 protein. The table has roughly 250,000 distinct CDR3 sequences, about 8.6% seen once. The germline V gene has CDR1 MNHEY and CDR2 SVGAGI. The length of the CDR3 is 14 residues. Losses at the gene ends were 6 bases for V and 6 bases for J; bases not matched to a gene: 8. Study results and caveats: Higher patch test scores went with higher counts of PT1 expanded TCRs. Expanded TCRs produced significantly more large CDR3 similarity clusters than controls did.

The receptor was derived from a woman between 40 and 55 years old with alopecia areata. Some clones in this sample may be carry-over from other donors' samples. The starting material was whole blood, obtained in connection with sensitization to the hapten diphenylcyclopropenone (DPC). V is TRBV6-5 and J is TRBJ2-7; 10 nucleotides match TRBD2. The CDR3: CASRFTSGKREQYF. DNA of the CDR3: TGTGCCAGCAGGTTTACTAGCGGGAAACGCGAGCAGTACTTC.